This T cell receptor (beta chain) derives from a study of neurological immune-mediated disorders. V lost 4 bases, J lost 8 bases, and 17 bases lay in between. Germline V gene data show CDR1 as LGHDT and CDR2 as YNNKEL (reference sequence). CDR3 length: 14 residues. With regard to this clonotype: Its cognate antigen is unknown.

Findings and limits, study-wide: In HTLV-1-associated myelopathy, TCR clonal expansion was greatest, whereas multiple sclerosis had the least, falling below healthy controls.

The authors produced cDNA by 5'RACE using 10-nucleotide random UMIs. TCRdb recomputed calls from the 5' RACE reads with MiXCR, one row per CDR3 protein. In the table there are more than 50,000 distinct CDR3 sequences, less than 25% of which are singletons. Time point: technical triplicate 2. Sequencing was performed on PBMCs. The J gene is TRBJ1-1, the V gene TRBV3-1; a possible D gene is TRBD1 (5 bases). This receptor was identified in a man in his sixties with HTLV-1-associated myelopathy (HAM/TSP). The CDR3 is CASSPSKMTEEAFF. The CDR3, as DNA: TGTGCCAGCAGCCCGTCGAAAATGACAGAAGAAGCTTTCTTT.